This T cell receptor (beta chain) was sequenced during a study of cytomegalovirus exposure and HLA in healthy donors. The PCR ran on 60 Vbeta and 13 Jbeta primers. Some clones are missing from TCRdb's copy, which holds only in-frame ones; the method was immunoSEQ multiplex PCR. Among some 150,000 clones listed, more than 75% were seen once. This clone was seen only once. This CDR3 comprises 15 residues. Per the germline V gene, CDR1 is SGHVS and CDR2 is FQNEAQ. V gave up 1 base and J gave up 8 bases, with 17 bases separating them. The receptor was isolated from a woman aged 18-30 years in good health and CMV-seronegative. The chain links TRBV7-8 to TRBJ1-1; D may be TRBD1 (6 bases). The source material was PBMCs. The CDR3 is CASSLDRATTLEAFF. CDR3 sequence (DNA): TGTGCCAGCAGCTTAGACAGGGCCACCACCCTCGAAGCTTTCTTT. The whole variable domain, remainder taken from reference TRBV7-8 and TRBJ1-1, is GAGVSQSPRYKVAKRGQDVALRCDPISGHVSLFWYQQALGQGPEFLTYFQNEAQLDKSGLPSDRFFAERPEGSVSTLKIQRTQQEDSAVYLCASSLDRATTLEAFFGQGTRLTVV.